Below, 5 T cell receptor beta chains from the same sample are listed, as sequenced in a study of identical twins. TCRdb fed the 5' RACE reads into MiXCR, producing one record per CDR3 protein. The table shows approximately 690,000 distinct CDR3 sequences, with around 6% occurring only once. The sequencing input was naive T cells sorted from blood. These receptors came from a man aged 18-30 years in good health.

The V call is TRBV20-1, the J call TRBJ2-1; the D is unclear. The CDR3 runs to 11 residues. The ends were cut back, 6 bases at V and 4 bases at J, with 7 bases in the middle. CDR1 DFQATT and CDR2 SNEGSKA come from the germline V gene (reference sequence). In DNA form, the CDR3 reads TGCAGTGCGGGCAGGTACAATGAGCAGTTCTTC. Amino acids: CSAGRYNEQFF.

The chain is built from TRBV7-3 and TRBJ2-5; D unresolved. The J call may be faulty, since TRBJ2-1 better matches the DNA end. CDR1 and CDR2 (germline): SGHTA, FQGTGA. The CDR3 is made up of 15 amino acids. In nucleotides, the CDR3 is TGTGCCAGCAGCTTAACAGCCGGCTCAAGTGAGACCCAGTTCTTC. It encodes CASSLTAGSSETQFF.

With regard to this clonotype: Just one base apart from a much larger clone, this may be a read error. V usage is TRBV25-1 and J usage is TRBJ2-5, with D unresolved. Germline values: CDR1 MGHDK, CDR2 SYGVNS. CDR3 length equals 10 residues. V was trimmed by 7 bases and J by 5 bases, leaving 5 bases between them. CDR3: CASIGETQYF. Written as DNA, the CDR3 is TGTGCCAGCATCGGGGAGACCCAGTACTTC.

The CDR3 loop is CASSPDYSETQYF. The CDR3 nucleotides are TGTGCCAGCAGCCCTGACTACTCAGAGACCCAGTACTTC. The chain couples TRBV7-7 to TRBJ2-5; tentatively, D is TRBD2 (5 bases). The length of the CDR3 is 13 residues. CDR1 SSHAT and CDR2 FNYEAQ come from the germline V gene (reference sequence). The V end lost 5 bases, the J end lost 4 bases, and 11 bases lay between the germline ends.

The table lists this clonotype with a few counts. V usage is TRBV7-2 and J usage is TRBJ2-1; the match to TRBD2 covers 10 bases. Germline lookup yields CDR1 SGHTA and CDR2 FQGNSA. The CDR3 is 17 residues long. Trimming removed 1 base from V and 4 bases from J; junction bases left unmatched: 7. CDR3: CASSLVPLGLAYNEQFF. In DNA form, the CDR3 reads TGTGCCAGCAGCTTAGTACCCCTGGGACTAGCGTACAATGAGCAGTTCTTC.